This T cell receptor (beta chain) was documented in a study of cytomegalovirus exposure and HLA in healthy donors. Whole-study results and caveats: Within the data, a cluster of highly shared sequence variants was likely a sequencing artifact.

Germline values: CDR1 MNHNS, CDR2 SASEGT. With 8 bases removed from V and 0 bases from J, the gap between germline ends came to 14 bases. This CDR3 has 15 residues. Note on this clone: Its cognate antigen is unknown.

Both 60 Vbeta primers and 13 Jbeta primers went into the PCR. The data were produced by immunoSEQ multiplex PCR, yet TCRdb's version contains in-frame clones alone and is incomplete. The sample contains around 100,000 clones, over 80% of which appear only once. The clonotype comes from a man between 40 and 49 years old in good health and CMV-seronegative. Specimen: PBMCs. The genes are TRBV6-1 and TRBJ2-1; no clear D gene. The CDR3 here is CASSSQPSSYNEQFF. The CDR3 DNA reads TGTGCCAGCTCGTCCCAACCGAGCTCCTACAATGAGCAGTTCTTC.